This T cell receptor (beta chain) was sequenced for a study of blood T cell repertoires in COVID-19. Study-level information: The United States, Italy and Spain provided the acute and convalescent COVID-19 samples. PBMCs, B-cell-depleted T cells, or T cells provided the cDNA or gDNA that made up the material.

In the authors' workflow: Reference gene primer amplification gave estimated nucleated cell counts. Sequencing was performed with immunoSEQ multiplex PCR; in TCRdb, only in-frame clones are kept and a portion is missing. From that table come the V and J calls and clone size; the DNA was used to work out D and trimming. Among about 160,000 clones listed, over 75% were seen once. It was during active infection that Seattle patients were enrolled and then longitudinally followed. Germline loops: CDR1 SNHLY, CDR2 FYNNEI. V was cut by 3 bases and J by 1 base, with 10 bases left in between. This CDR3 has 15 amino acids. This clone was detected only once.

Sample: peripheral blood. The genes are TRBV2 and TRBJ1-5, with no clear D. The receptor was derived from a man older than 75 with COVID-19, enrolled during active disease. CDR3 coding DNA: TGTGCCAGCAGTGAGGAGGCGGGGAGCAATCAGCCCCAGCATTTT. This translates into CASSEEAGSNQPQHF.